One sample yielded the 12 T cell receptor beta chains listed below, sequenced in a study of metastatic and nonmetastatic thyroid tumors. With MiXCR, TCRdb reprocessed the PCR reads. The table lists 30,000 to 40,000 clones, 25% to 30% of them singletons, with 7.8% in the top ten. There were no patients who had received any treatment before thyroid surgery. The sample taken for sequencing was blood. These receptor sequences come from a female donor with papillary thyroid cancer or a benign thyroid nodule (not recorded which). Some clones in this sample may be carry-over from other donors' samples.

Details on this clone: Just one base apart from a much larger clone, this may be a read error. This rearrangement joins TRBV15 to TRBJ2-7; 8 bases align to TRBD1. CDR1 and CDR2 from the germline V gene are LNHNV and YYDKDF (reference sequence). The CDR3 extends over 15 amino acids. Here the CDR3 DNA reads TGTACCACCAGCAGAGACCAGGGGGCGAAATACGAGCAGCACTTC. Translating gives CTTSRDQGAKYEQHF.

This clone was seen repeatedly, ten times or more. V and J are TRBV12-3 or TRBV12-4 and TRBJ1-5, with D maybe TRBD1 (6 bases). The V end lost 6 bases, the J end lost 9 bases, and 21 bases lay between the germline ends. CDR3 size: 15 residues. The CDR3 bases are TGTGCCAGCAGCTCAGGGGAGGTTCTTTGGGGGCCCCAGCATTTT. Amino acid sequence: CASSSGEVLWGPQHF.

By sample share, this clone is medium-sized. The rearrangement joins TRBV6-1 to TRBJ2-2; D is perhaps TRBD2 (7 bases). Deletions cut 4 bases from V and 7 bases from J, with 19 bases between. Germline V gene sequence: CDR1 MNHNS, CDR2 SASEGT. This CDR3 comprises 16 residues. The CDR3 DNA reads TGTGCCAGCAGTGCGAGGGGGGGCGAAAGGAACGGGGAGCTGTTTTTT. It is translated as CASSARGGERNGELFF.

In its sample, this clone was seen a few times. The J gene is TRBJ2-7, the V gene TRBV5-1; D ambiguous. This CDR3 is 14 amino acids long. Trimming removed 0 bases from V and 2 bases from J, with 9 bases in between. The germline CDR1 and CDR2 sequences are SGHRS and YFSETQ. The CDR3 reads CASSLALGTYEQYF. The DNA of the CDR3 is TGCGCCAGCAGCTTGGCCCTGGGAACCTACGAGCAGTACTTC.

This clone occurred many times. The J gene is TRBJ2-7, the V gene TRBV9; possibly TRBD1 or TRBD2 for D (5 bases each). Between the trimmed V and J ends, which lost 3 bases and 3 bases, there was a span of 16 bases. Germline V lookup: CDR1 SGDLS, CDR2 YYNGEE. CDR3 length equals 15 residues. The DNA for the CDR3 is TGTGCCAGCAGCGAGACCGGGGCCAGCAACTACGAGCAGTACTTC. Translation: CASSETGASNYEQYF. The variable domain in full, completed from reference TRBV9 and TRBJ2-7, reads DSGVTQTPKHLITATGQRVTLRCSPRSGDLSVYWYQQSLDQGLQFLIQYYNGEERAKGNILERFSAQQFPDLHSELNLSSLELGDSALYFCASSETGASNYEQYFGPGTRLTVT.

There are many counts of this clone. The gene calls are TRBV28 and TRBJ1-4; D is uncertain. The V gene's germline CDR1 is MDHEN and CDR2 SYDVKM. The V and J ends lost 1 base and 8 bases respectively, with 11 bases between them. CDR3 length: 14 amino acids. CDR3 loop: CASSLSAHQEKLFF. DNA for the CDR3: TGTGCCAGCAGTTTATCGGCCCATCAGGAAAAACTGTTTTTT.

CDR3 sequence (DNA): TGTGCCAGCAGTTACTCCCGGACGGGGGATTACAATGAGCAGTTCTTC. Translating it yields CASSYSRTGDYNEQFF. V is TRBV6-5 and J is TRBJ2-1, with a weak D call TRBD2 (6 bases). The CDR3 consists of 16 residues. Germline assignment: CDR1 MNHEY and CDR2 SVGAGI. V was clipped by 0 bases and J by 4 bases, with 13 bases between them.

This clone was picked up a small number of times. The V and J genes are TRBV28 and TRBJ1-1; no reliable D call. The V gene's germline CDR1 is MDHEN and CDR2 SYDVKM. The CDR3 runs 15 residues. Trimming stripped 6 bases from V and 1 base from J, with 15 bases between. The CDR3 spells CASSSSPGENTEAFF. The CDR3 bases are TGTGCCAGCAGCTCCTCCCCTGGTGAGAACACTGAAGCTTTCTTT. Supplemented by reference TRBV28 and TRBJ1-1, the full variable domain reads DVKVTQSSRYLVKRTGEKVFLECVQDMDHENMFWYRQDPGLGLRLIYFSYDVKMKEKGDIPEGYSVSREKKERFSLILESASTNQTSMYLCASSSSPGENTEAFFGQGTRLTVV.

In this sample, this clone is medium-sized (0.01 to 0.1%). J is TRBJ2-3 and V is TRBV4-1, with D unresolved. The germline V gene has CDR1 MGHRA and CDR2 YSYEKL. The CDR3 is made up of 16 amino acids. Trimming took 1 base from V and 2 from J, leaving 13 bases between them. CDR3 DNA: TGCGCCAGCAGCCAAGGGGTTTGGCAGTCCACAGATACGCAGTATTTT. This translates into CASSQGVWQSTDTQYF.

This clone was counted ten times or more. The chain combines TRBV24-1 with TRBJ2-1, with TRBD2 matching 12 bases. Losses at the gene ends were 0 bases for V and 6 bases for J; bases not matched to a gene: 8. Germline lookup yields CDR1 KGHDR and CDR2 SFDVKD. The CDR3 is made up of 18 amino acids. The DNA of the CDR3 is TGTGCCACCAGTGATTTGCAGGCTAGCGGGGGGGGATTCAATGAGCAGTTCTTC. Amino acid sequence: CATSDLQASGGGFNEQFF.

This clone showed up many times. V is TRBV12-3 or TRBV12-4 and J is TRBJ2-3, with D possibly TRBD1 on 5 matching bases. Trimming removed 1 base from V and 6 bases from J, with 5 bases in between. CDR3 length: 12 residues. CDR3 in DNA: TGTGCCAGCAGTTTAGGACAGGATACGCAGTATTTT. Its translation: CASSLGQDTQYF.

This sequence joins TRBV2 and TRBJ2-7, with D possibly matching TRBD1 (6 bases). Germline V CDR1 and CDR2: SNHLY, FYNNEI. Trimming shortened V by 6 bases and J by 3 bases, and 9 bases separated the two germline ends. The CDR3 sequence is 12 residues long. The CDR3 loop is CASSEQGYEQYF. CDR3 nucleotide sequence: TGTGCCAGCAGCGAACAGGGCTACGAGCAGTACTTC.